Listed here is a single TCR beta chain. The antigen remains unidentified. V was clipped by 6 bases and J by 2 bases, with 10 bases between them. CDR1 and CDR2 from the germline V gene are MDHEN and SYDVKM. The CDR3 runs to 13 residues. This sample is part of a study of OX40 agonist ivuxolimab in advanced cancers. Profiled with immunoSEQ multiplex PCR; TCRdb holds only in-frame clones, not every one. The profile shows 85,000 to 130,000 clones, approximately 90% of them singletons. General study findings and limits: Dose levels from 0.1 to 3.0 mg/kg saw CD4+ and CD8+ blood T cells expand clonally by week 6. The average count of expanded clones was higher among CD8+ T cells than among CD4+.

The chain recombines TRBV28 with TRBJ1-1; D may be TRBD1 (6 bases). The specimen was CD4+ or CD8+ T cells sorted from blood, collected in a trial of the OX40 agonist ivuxolimab. This TCR came from an adult with an advanced solid tumor such as melanoma, head and neck, liver or kidney cancer. CDR3 nucleotide sequence: TGTGCCAGCAGCGGGACACCAAACACTGAAGCTTTCTTT. Amino acids: CASSGTPNTEAFF. Filled out from reference TRBV28 and TRBJ1-1, the complete variable domain reads DVKVTQSSRYLVKRTGEKVFLECVQDMDHENMFWYRQDPGLGLRLIYFSYDVKMKEKGDIPEGYSVSREKKERFSLILESASTNQTSMYLCASSGTPNTEAFFGQGTRLTVV.